This T cell receptor beta chain was sequenced for a study of T cell clones after liver transplantation (dated by TCRdb to about 2019). Broadly, across the study: The samples were obtained from ITN030ST, a randomized trial that attempted immunosuppression withdrawal within 2 years after liver transplantation. Donor-reactive T cell clones were identified by TCRbeta sequencing following a pre-transplant mixed lymphocyte reaction and were subsequently tracked in post-transplant blood. As an antigen-independent comparator for the donor-reactive sequences, third party-reactive TCRbeta sequences from pre-transplant MLRs were identified as well. Of the eight recipients, three were HCV-positive, while the remaining recipients had been transplanted for non-autoimmune, non-viral indications. Until randomization at 12-24 months post-transplant, subjects were given standard immunosuppression, with no induction therapy. Tolerance was defined as complete immunosuppression withdrawal for at least one year with no rise in liver enzymes beyond twice the upper limit of normal. Blood samples were collected pre-transplant, pre-randomization before withdrawal, and post-randomization after either complete withdrawal or failed withdrawal. The study cohort included 8 liver transplant recipients, of whom 3 were classified as tolerant and 5 as non-tolerant. What the research found in general, with its limitations: The decline in donor-reactive sequences exceeded the decline in third party-reactive sequences, suggesting partial antigen-specific deletion that was unrelated to withdrawal success. When repertoire turnover was taken into account, detection of donor-reactive sequences was significantly reduced in 7 of 8 subjects for CD4 and in 8 of 8 subjects for CD8. The conclusions were considered preliminary, being limited by small, heterogeneous patient numbers and non-standardized post-transplant time points. Because allograft tissue specimens were not available, migration of donor-reactive T cells into the graft, rather than deletion, may have occurred. Low numbers of available donor cells limited the measurable donor-reactive repertoire in two subjects. A significant post-transplant decrease in circulating donor-reactive CD4 TCRbeta sequences was observed in most of the 8 subjects, irrespective of tolerance or HCV status.

For this clone: Its antigen is unknown. No base-level quality is on record; no much larger clone is a single base apart.

Unstimulated PBMCs, after thawing, were stained for CD3, CD4 and CD8 and then FACS-sorted into CD3+CD4+ and CD3+CD8+ populations. Randomization to immunosuppression withdrawal applied to every one of the 8 studied subjects. Genomic DNA was isolated with the Qiagen DNeasy Blood and Tissue Kit. The trim is 3 bases for V and 0 bases for J, with a gap of 11 bases between the germline ends. CDR1 SGHNT and CDR2 YYREEE were looked up in the germline V gene (reference sequence). The CDR3 sequence holds 15 residues, the cysteine and phenylalanine included. The kept DNA is CDR3 alone, 45 bases in frame from the first base. High-throughput TCRbeta CDR3 sequencing of frozen genomic DNA was performed by immunoSEQ, with PCR amplification, mapping, bias correction and internal controls included. Per the authors' processing: Only productive rearrangements were retained, with each unique TCRbeta sequence defined by its CDR3 nucleotide sequence together with its V and J gene. A sequence counted as donor-reactive only if the sequence showed at least 5-fold expansion in CFSE-low cells compared with unstimulated pre-transplant cells and had a frequency of at least 0.01%. Minimum frequency thresholds were set for each subject based on the unstimulated sample with the lowest template count, ensuring at least 90% detection power. Jensen-Shannon divergence between the top 1000 TCRbeta sequences after and before transplant was used to measure repertoire turnover. Changes in detection of donor-reactive sequences were tested with two-sided Fisher's exact tests. TCRdb limited this immuneACCESS table to in-frame rearrangements with V and J called. A share of clones is missing; checked studies link under half to unresolved V genes, and the rest is unexplained. The V and J calls and clone size come from that table; D and trimming were worked out from the DNA. This sample holds roughly 65,000 clones; around 93% were observed only once. Over 0.75% of the sample rests with the top ten.

The source is a human patient who received a liver transplant. After a transplant, certain T cells may trace back to the graft donor. The chain uses TRBV5-4 and TRBJ2-3; the D gene is not confidently resolved. The specimen was CD4+ T cells from blood, collected less than 27 months after liver transplant. In nucleotides, the sequence is TGTGCCAGCAGCTCCAAGCGCGTAAGCACAGATACGCAGTATTTT. It translates to CASSSKRVSTDTQYF. With all but the CDR3 taken from the reference TRBV5-4 and TRBJ2-3 genes, the full variable domain is: ETGVTQSPTHLIKTRGQQVTLRCSSQSGHNTVSWYQQALGQGPQFIFQYYREEENGRGNFPPRFSGLQFPNYSSELNVNALELDDSALYLCASSSKRVSTDTQYFGPGTRLTVL.